This T cell receptor beta chain was profiled in a study of OX40 agonist ivuxolimab in advanced cancers. Study-wide background: Participants could have had prior anti-PD-1, anti-PD-L1 or anti-CTLA-4 therapy, and approximately 37% had some.

CDR1 and CDR2 (germline): MNHEY, SMNVEV (reference sequence). This CDR3 spans 14 amino acids. With 4 bases removed from V and 5 bases from J, the gap between germline ends came to 12 bases. Profiling relied on immunoSEQ multiplex PCR, and the TCRdb table lists in-frame clones only, not all of them. The sample has 55,000 to 70,000 clones; about 88% are singletons. With autoimmune disease history or systemic immunosuppression, patients were excluded. Baseline, cycle 4 day 1, and cycle 7 day 1 were the blood sampling points. The specimen comprised CD4+ or CD8+ T cells sorted from blood, sampled in a trial of the OX40 agonist ivuxolimab. The receptor comes from an adult with an advanced solid tumor such as melanoma, head and neck, liver or kidney cancer. The chain combines TRBV27 with TRBJ2-1; D is perhaps TRBD1 or TRBD2 (7 bases each). CDR3 amino acids: CASSSQGRDNEQFF. The CDR3 DNA follows: TGTGCCAGCAGTTCACAGGGGAGGGACAATGAGCAGTTCTTC.